The next 2 T cell receptor beta chains were all read from a single sample in a study of identical twins. One entry per CDR3 protein results from TCRdb running MiXCR on the 5' RACE reads. The sample consists of nearly 650,000 distinct CDR3 sequences, 7% to 7.5% of them appearing once. This same sample was also taken into another study, of yellow fever vaccine responses in identical twins.

The material sequenced was PBMCs. These TCRs come from a young woman in good health.

In its sample, this clonotype was seen many times. The rearrangement links TRBV29-1 to TRBJ2-1; D unresolved. Trimming pared 7 bases from V and 0 bases from J, leaving 10 bases between. This CDR3 is built from 13 residues. Germline CDR1 and CDR2: SQVTM and ANQGSEA. Here the CDR3 DNA reads TGCAGCGGGATGACTCCCTCCTACAATGAGCAGTTCTTC. Protein product: CSGMTPSYNEQFF.

This clonotype was observed a handful of times. DNA of the CDR3: TGCGCCAGCAGCCAAGTCAACAGACTAGCGGGAACCTACGAGCAGTACTTC. This encodes CASSQVNRLAGTYEQYF. The chain is built from TRBV4-1 and TRBJ2-7; 11 bases align to TRBD2. J gave up 2 bases and V 1 base, and 7 bases lay outside the gene matches. The CDR3 has 17 residues. Germline V gives CDR1 MGHRA, CDR2 YSYEKL.